Given below is one T cell receptor beta chain in context. The antigen remains undetermined. This record belongs to a study of T cells expressing NK-cell markers. Study information: Seven sequenced donors out of eight were HCMV-seropositive, one seronegative.

Broader study findings: A handful of donors showed these clonotypes also leading the CD3+CD56-NKG2C+ fraction. Dominant NKG2C+ clonotypes in roughly 6 donors made up roughly 1.0-7.5% of CD8+ T cells.

CDR3 length: 19 residues. CDR1 and CDR2 from the germline V gene are MNHNS and SASEGT. No DNA is given; TCRdb re-called the 5' RACE reads and lists each CDR3 protein once. This listing includes about 370,000 distinct CDR3 sequences. Sequences were obtained from blood T cells: a sorted CD56 or NKG2C T cell subset, CD4+ or CD8+ T cells, or bulk PBMC T cells (not recorded which). The sequence was collected from a woman between 50 and 59 years old in good health. The chain couples TRBV6-1 to TRBJ2-1; checking the TCRdb D call of TRBD2 is not possible without DNA. The CDR3 sequence: CASTRQRGLAGSSYNEQFF.